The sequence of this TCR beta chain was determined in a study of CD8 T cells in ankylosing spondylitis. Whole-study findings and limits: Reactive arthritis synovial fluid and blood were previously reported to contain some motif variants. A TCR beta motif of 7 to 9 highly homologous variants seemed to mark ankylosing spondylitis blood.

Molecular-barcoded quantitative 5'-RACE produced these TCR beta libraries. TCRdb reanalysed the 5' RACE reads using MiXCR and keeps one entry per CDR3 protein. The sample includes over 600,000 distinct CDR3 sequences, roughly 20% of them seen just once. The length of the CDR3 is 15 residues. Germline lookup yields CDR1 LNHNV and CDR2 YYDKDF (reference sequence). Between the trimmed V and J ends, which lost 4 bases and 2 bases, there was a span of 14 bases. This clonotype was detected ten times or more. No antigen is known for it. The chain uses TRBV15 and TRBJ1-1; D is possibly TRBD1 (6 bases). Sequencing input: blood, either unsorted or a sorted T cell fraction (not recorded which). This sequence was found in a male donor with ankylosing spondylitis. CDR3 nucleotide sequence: TGTGCCACCAGCAACCAACAGGGCCGAAACACTGAAGCTTTCTTT. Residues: CATSNQQGRNTEAFF.